These 7 T cell receptor beta chains came from one sample sequenced in a study of blood T cell repertoires in COVID-19 (dated by TCRdb to about 2020). The protocol used for the library was the immunoSEQ multiplex PCR assay. TCRdb took over this immuneACCESS table, retaining in-frame rearrangements with V and J assigned. Such tables are incomplete; in checked studies, under half of the missing clones stem from an unresolved V gene, and the remainder is unexplained. The sample table contains approximately 250,000 clones; only one count was recorded for about 80% of them. The ten biggest clones cover approximately 16% of the sample. The sample taken for sequencing was PBMCs or T cells enriched from blood (not recorded which). All receptors come from a man between 40 and 49 years old who had recovered from COVID-19.

This rearrangement joins TRBV28 to TRBJ1-5; the D gene is possibly TRBD1 (5 bases). The CDR3 covers 11 residues. Germline CDR1 is MDHEN and CDR2 is SYDVKM. The ends were cut back, 5 bases at V and 15 bases at J, with 14 bases in the middle. The chain's CDR3 is CASSTAGFRHF. CDR3 coding DNA: TGTGCCAGCAGTACCGCAGGGTTCCGGCATTTT.

The J gene is TRBJ1-5, the V gene TRBV30; tentatively, D is TRBD1 (6 bases). V was shortened by 3 bases and J by 5 bases, with 14 bases between the two germline ends. This CDR3 comprises 14 residues. Per germline, CDR1 GTSNPN and CDR2 SVGIG (reference sequence). Here the CDR3 DNA reads TGTGCCTGGAGCGGACAGACAACTTATCAGCCCCAGCATTTT. Amino acids: CAWSGQTTYQPQHF.

This clone is a singleton in its sample. The chain couples TRBV18 to TRBJ2-2, with a tentative D call TRBD1 (5 bases). The V and J ends lost 3 bases and 5 bases respectively, with 10 bases between them. The CDR3 is 14 residues long. From germline, CDR1 is KGHSH and CDR2 LQKENI. The CDR3 loop is CASSPFDSTGELFF. The CDR3 DNA reads TGTGCCAGCTCACCGTTCGACAGTACCGGGGAGCTGTTTTTT.

The count of this clone is one. This chain uses TRBV20-1 with TRBJ2-3; 8 nucleotides align to TRBD2. This CDR3 spans 15 amino acids. Per the germline V gene, CDR1 is DFQATT and CDR2 is SNEGSKA (reference sequence). The V and J ends lost 3 bases and 11 bases, in that order; junction bases with no gene match: 16. The DNA for the CDR3 is TGCAGTGCTAGTGAAGCGGGGGAGCCACGGGTGAAGCAGTATTTT. Protein product: CSASEAGEPRVKQYF.

CDR3 region: CASRSGGADSPLHF. In nucleotides, the CDR3 is TGTGCCAGCAGGTCGGGGGGCGCAGATTCACCCCTCCACTTT. The rearrangement links TRBV2 to TRBJ1-6, with a tentative D call TRBD1 (6 bases). The germline V gene encodes CDR1 SNHLY and CDR2 FYNNEI. The V gene lost 6 bases and the J gene lost 8 bases, with 14 bases spanning the gap. The CDR3 loop spans 14 amino acids.

V usage is TRBV18 and J usage is TRBJ2-2, with unresolved D. Per germline, CDR1 KGHSH and CDR2 LQKENI. V was cut by 4 bases and J by 0 bases, with 12 bases left in between. This CDR3 contains 16 residues. The CDR3 loop reads CASSRISATNTGELFF. CDR3 sequence (DNA): TGTGCCAGCTCACGTATAAGTGCTACGAACACCGGGGAGCTGTTTTTT.

The gene calls are TRBV19 and TRBJ1-5, with D uncertain. V was trimmed by 2 bases and J by 0 bases, leaving 11 bases between them. The CDR3 extends over 16 amino acids. Germline-derived CDR1 and CDR2 are LNHDA and SQIVND (reference sequence). As DNA, the CDR3 is TGTGCCAGTAGTATATCCCCGTTTTATAGCAATCAGCCCCAGCATTTT. Translated, it gives CASSISPFYSNQPQHF.